Listed below are T cell receptor beta chains from one sample, sequenced in a study of response to subunit inactivated influenza vaccine. TCRdb recomputed calls from the RT-PCR reads with MiXCR, one row per CDR3 protein. The table lists 800,000 or so distinct CDR3 sequences, approximately 22% of them singletons. The material sequenced was PBMCs from blood, taken 5 to 6 days after vaccination. The receptor source for this set is a man between 45 and 60 years old who received an inactivated influenza vaccine. CDR3s include the opening cysteine and the closing phenylalanine or tryptophan. The D gene is left open where the match is weak. Clone size appears in some rows only: once, few, many, or a class for an expanded clone.

TRBV5-1	.	TRBJ1-1	.	TGCGCCAGCCGCCAGAGAGGGAACACTGAAGCTTTCTTT	CASRQRGNTEAFF
TRBV5-4	TRBD1	TRBJ2-5	.	TGTGCCAGCAGCCCCGACCCTGGACAGGGGGGGACCCAGTACTTC	CASSPDPGQGGTQYF
TRBV28	.	TRBJ2-3	few	TGTGCCAGCAGTTTATTGAGGGGAGATACGCAGTATTTT	CASSLLRGDTQYF
TRBV28	TRBD2	TRBJ2-4	.	TGTGCCAGTCACCCGGGGGGGGCGTTCCCCCGCTACAAAAACATTCAGTACTTC	CASHPGGAFPRYKNIQYF
TRBV6-1	.	TRBJ2-4	.	TGTGCCAGCAGTCGGATCATAGCCAAAAACATTCAGTACTTC	CASSRIIAKNIQYF
TRBV28	.	TRBJ1-4	once	TGTGCCAGCAGTGTCAGCCTTTATAATGAAAAACTGTTTTTT	CASSVSLYNEKLFF
TRBV6-2/TRBV6-3	.	TRBJ1-6	.	TGTGCCAGCAGGCAAGACAGCTCCTATAATTCACCCCTCCACTTT	CASRQDSSYNSPLHF
TRBV28	.	TRBJ2-3	few	TGTGCCAGCAGTTCCTCCCAGGGTTTCACAGATACGCAGTATTTT	CASSSSQGFTDTQYF
TRBV7-2	TRBD1	TRBJ2-1	few	TGTGCCAGCAGCTCGGGACAGGGAACATACAATGAGCAGTTCTTC	CASSSGQGTYNEQFF
TRBV7-2	TRBD2	TRBJ2-1	many	TGTGCCAGCAGCTTAGCAGGGGACTACTACAATGAGCAGTTCTTC	CASSLAGDYYNEQFF
TRBV20-1	.	TRBJ2-7	few	TGCAGTGCTAGTAAGCGCGTGGCCTACGAGCAGTACTTC	CSASKRVAYEQYF
TRBV6-2/TRBV6-3	.	TRBJ1-2	.	TGTGCCAGCAGTACCCCCCATTGGGGCGGATATGGCTACACCTTC	CASSTPHWGGYGYTF
TRBV24-1	TRBD1	TRBJ2-3	.	TGTGCCACCAGTGATCCCACAGGGGGCGGGACAGATACGCAGTATTTT	CATSDPTGGGTDTQYF
TRBV20-1	TRBD2	TRBJ2-1	.	TGCAGTGCTCCCGAAAGCGGGAGGTCGTATGAGCAGTTCTTC	CSAPESGRSYEQFF
TRBV12-3/TRBV12-4	TRBD1	TRBJ2-2	.	TGTGCCAGCAGGGCGACAGGGGCCGGGGAGCTGTTTTTT	CASRATGAGELFF